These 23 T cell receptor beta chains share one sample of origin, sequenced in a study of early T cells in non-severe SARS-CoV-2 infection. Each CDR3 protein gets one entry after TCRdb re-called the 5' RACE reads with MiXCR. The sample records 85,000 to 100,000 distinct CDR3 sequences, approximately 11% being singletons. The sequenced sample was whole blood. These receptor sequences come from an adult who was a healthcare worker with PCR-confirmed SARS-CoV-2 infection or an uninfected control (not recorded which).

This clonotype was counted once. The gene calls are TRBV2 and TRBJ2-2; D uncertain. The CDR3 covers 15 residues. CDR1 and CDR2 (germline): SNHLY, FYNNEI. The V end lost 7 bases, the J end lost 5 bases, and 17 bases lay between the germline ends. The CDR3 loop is CASNSRSFGTGELFF. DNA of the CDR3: TGTGCCAGCAACTCTCGATCCTTTGGGACCGGGGAGCTGTTTTTT. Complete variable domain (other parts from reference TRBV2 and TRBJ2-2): EPEVTQTPSHQVTQMGQEVILRCVPISNHLYFYWYRQILGQKVEFLVSFYNNEISEKSEIFDDQFSVERPDGSNFTLKIRSTKLEDSAMYFCASNSRSFGTGELFFGEGSRLTVL.

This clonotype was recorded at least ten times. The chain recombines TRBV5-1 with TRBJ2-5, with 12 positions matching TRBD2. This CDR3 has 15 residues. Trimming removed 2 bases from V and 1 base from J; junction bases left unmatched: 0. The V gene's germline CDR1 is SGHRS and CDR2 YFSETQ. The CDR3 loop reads CASSLLAGGQETQYF. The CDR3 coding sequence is TGCGCCAGCAGCTTACTAGCGGGGGGCCAAGAGACCCAGTACTTC.

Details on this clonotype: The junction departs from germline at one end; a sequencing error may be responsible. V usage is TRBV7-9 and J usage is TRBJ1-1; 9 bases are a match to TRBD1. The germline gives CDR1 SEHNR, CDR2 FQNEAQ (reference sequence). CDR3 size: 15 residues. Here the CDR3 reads CASSLARDRDTEVFF. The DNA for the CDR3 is TGTGCCAGCAGCTTAGCCCGGGACAGGGACACTGAAGTTTTCTTT.

CDR3 in amino acids: CASSVAVQGEETQYF. The CDR3 nucleotides read TGTGCCAGCAGCGTAGCTGTACAGGGGGAAGAGACCCAGTACTTC. V and J are TRBV9 and TRBJ2-5, with TRBD1 matching 8 bases. The length of the CDR3 is 15 residues. V shed 0 bases, J shed 3 bases, and the junction held 4 bases outside the gene matches. Germline CDR1 and CDR2: SGDLS and YYNGEE. Full variable domain (rest looked up from reference TRBV9 and TRBJ2-5): DSGVTQTPKHLITATGQRVTLRCSPRSGDLSVYWYQQSLDQGLQFLIQYYNGEERAKGNILERFSAQQFPDLHSELNLSSLELGDSALYFCASSVAVQGEETQYFGPGTRLLVL.

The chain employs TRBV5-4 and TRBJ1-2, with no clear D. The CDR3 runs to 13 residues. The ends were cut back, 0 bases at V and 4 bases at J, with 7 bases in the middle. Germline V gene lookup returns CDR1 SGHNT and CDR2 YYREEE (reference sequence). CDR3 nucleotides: TGTGCCAGCAGCTTGGCAAGGAGCTATGGCTACACCTTC. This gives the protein CASSLARSYGYTF.

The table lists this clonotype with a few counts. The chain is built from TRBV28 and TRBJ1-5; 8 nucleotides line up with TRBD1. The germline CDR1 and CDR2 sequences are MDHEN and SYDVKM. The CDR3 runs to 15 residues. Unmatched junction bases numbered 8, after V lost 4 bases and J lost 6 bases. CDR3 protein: CASSSDGQGLQPQHF. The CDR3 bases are TGTGCCAGCAGTTCTGATGGACAGGGACTTCAGCCCCAGCATTTT.

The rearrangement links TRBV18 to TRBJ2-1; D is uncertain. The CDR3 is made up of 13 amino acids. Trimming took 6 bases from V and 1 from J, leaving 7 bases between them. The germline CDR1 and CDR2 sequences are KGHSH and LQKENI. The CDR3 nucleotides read TGTGCCAGCTCTGAAGTATCCTACAATGAGCAGTTCTTC. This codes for CASSEVSYNEQFF.

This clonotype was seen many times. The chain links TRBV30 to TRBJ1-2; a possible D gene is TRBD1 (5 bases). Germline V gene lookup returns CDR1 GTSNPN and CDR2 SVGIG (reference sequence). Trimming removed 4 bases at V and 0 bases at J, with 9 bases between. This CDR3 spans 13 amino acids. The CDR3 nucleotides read TGTGCCTGGATGGGGGTTACTAACTATGGCTACACCTTC. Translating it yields CAWMGVTNYGYTF.

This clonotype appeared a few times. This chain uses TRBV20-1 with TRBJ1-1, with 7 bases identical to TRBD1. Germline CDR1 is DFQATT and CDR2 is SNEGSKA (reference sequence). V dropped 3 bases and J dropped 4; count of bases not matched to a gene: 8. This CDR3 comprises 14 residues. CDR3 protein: CSASQATGATEAFF. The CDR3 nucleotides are TGCAGTGCTAGCCAGGCTACAGGGGCCACTGAAGCTTTCTTT.

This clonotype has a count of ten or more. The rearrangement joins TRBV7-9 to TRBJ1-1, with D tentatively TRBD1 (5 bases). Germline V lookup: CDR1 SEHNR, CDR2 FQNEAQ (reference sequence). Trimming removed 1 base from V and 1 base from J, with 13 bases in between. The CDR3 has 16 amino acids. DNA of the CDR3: TGTGCCAGCAGCTTAGAAGGGAGGGGTACGAACACTGAAGCTTTCTTT. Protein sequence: CASSLEGRGTNTEAFF.

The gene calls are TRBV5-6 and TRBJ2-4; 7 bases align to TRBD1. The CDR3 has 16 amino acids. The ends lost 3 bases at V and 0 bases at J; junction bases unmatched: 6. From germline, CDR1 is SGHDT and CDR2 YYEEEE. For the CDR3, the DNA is TGTGCCAGCAGCTCGACAGGGTATTTAGCCAAAAACATTCAGTACTTC. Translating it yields CASSSTGYLAKNIQYF.

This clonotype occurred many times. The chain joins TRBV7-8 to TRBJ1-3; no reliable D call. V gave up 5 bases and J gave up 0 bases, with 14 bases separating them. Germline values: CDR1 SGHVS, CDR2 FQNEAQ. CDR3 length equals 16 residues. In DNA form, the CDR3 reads TGTGCCAGCAGCCTTCTCTCCAGAGACTCTGGAAACACCATATATTTT. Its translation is CASSLLSRDSGNTIYF.

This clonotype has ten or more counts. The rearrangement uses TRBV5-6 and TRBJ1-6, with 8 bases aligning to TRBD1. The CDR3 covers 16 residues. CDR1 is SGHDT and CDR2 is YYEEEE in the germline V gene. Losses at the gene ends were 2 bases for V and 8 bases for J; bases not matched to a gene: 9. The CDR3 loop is CASSFYRGTGHSPLHF. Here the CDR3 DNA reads TGTGCCAGCAGCTTTTACAGGGGGACAGGCCATTCACCCCTCCACTTT. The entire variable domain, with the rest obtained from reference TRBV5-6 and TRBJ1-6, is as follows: DAGVTQSPTHLIKTRGQQVTLRCSPKSGHDTVSWYQQALGQGPQFIFQYYEEEERQRGNFPDRFSGHQFPNYSSELNVNALLLGDSALYLCASSFYRGTGHSPLHFGNGTRLTVT.

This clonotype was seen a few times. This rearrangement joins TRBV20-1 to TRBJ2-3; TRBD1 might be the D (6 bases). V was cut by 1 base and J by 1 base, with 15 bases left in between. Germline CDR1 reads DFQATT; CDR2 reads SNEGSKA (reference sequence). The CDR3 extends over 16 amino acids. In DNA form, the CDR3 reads TGCAGTGCTAGAGCAACATACAGGGCGGGCACAGATACGCAGTATTTT. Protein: CSARATYRAGTDTQYF.

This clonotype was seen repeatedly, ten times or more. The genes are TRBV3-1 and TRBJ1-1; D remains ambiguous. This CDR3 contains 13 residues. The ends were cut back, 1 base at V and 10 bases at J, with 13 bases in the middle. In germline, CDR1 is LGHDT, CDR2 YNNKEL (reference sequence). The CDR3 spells CASSQADRGRAFF. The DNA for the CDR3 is TGTGCCAGCAGCCAAGCGGACCGAGGACGAGCTTTCTTT. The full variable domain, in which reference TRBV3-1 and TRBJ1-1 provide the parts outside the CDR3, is DTAVSQTPKYLVTQMGNDKSIKCEQNLGHDTMYWYKQDSKKFLKIMFSYNNKELIINETVPNRFSPKSPDKAHLNLHINSLELGDSAVYFCASSQADRGRAFFGQGTRLTVV.

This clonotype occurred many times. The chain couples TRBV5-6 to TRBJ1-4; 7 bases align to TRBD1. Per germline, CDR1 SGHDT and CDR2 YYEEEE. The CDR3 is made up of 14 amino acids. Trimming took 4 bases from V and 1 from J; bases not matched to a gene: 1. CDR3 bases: TGTGCCAGCAGCGCAGGGGGAACTAATGAAAAACTGTTTTTT. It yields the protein CASSAGGTNEKLFF.

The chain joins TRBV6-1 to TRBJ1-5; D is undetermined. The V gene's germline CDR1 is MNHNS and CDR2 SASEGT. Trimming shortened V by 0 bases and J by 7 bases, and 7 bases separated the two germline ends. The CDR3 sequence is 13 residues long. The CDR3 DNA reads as TGTGCCAGCAGTGAAGCCCCCCCGCAGCCCCAGCATTTT. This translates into CASSEAPPQPQHF.

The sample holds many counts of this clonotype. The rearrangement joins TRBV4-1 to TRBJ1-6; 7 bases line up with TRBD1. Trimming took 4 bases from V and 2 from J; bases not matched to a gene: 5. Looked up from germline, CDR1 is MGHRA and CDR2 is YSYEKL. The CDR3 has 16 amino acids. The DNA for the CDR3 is TGCGCCAGCAGCCGCGGAGACAGGGCCTATAATTCACCCCTCCACTTT. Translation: CASSRGDRAYNSPLHF.

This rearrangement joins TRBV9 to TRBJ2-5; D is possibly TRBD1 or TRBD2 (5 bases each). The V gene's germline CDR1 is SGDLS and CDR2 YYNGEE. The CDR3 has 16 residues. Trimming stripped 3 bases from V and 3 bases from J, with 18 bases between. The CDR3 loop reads CASSAQRGTREETQYF. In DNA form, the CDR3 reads TGTGCCAGCAGCGCCCAGAGAGGGACGAGGGAAGAGACCCAGTACTTC.

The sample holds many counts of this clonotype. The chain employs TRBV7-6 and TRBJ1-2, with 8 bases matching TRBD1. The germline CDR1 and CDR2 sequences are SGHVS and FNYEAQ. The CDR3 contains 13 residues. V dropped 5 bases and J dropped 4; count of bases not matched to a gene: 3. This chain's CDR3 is CASSPTGGYGYTF. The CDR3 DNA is TGTGCCAGCAGCCCAACAGGGGGCTATGGCTACACCTTC. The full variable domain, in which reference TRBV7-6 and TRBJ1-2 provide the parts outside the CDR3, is GAGVSQSPRYKVTKRGQDVALRCDPISGHVSLYWYRQALGQGPEFLTYFNYEAQQDKSGLPNDRFSAERPEGSISTLTIQRTEQRDSAMYRCASSPTGGYGYTFGSGTRLTVV.

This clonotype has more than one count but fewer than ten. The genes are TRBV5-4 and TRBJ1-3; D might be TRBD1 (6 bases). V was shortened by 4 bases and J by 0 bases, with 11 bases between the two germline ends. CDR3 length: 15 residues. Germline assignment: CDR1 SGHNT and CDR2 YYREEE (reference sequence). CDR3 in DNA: TGTGCCAGCAGCGATCGGACAGCCTCTGGAAACACCATATATTTT. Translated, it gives CASSDRTASGNTIYF. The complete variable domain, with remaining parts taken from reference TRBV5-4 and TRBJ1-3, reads ETGVTQSPTHLIKTRGQQVTLRCSSQSGHNTVSWYQQALGQGPQFIFQYYREEENGRGNFPPRFSGLQFPNYSSELNVNALELDDSALYLCASSDRTASGNTIYFGEGSWLTVV.

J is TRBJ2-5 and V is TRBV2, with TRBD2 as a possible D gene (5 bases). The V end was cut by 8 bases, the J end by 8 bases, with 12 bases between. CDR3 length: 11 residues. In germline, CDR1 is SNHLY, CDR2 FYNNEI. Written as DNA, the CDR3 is TGTGCCAGCGTCACTAGGAGCACCCAGTACTTC. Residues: CASVTRSTQYF.

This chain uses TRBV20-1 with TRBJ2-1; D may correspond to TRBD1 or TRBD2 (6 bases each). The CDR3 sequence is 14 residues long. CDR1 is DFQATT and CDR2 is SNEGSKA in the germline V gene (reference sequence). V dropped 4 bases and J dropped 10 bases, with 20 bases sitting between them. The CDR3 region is CSANGQVGGLEQFF. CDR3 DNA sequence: TGCAGTGCTAATGGGCAGGTGGGGGGCCTCGAGCAGTTCTTC.